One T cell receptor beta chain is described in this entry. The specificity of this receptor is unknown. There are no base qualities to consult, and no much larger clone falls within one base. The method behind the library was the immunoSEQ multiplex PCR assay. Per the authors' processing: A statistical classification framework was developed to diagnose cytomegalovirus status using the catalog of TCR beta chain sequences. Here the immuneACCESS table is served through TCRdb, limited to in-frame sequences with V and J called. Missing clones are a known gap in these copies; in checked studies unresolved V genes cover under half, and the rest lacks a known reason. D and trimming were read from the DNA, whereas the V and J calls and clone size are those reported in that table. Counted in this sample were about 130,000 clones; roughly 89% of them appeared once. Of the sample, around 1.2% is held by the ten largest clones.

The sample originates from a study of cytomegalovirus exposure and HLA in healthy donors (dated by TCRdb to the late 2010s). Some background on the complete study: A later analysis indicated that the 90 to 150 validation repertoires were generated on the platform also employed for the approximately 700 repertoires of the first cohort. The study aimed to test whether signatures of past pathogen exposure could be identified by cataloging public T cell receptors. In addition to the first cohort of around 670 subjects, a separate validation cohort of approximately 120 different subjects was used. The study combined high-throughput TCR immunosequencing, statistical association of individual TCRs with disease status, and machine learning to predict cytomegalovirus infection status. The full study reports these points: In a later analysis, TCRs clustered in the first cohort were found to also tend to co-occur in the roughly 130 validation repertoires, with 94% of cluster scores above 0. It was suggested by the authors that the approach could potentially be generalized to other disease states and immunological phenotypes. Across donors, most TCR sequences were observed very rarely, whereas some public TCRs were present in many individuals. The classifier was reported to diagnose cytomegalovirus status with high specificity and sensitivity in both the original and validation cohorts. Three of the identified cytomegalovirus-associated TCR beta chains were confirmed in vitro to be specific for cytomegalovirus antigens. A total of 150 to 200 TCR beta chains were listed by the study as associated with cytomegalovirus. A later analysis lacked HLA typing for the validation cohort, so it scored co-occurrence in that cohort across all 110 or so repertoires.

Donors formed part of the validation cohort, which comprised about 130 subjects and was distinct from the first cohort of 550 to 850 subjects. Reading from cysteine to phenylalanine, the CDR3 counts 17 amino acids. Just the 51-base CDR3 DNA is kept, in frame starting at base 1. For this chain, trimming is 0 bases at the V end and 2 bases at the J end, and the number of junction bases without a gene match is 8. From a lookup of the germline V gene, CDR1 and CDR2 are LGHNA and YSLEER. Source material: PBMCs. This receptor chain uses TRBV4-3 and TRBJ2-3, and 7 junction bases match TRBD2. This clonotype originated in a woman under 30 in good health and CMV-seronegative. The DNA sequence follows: TGCGCCAGCAGCCAAGATCGGGCGGGACTATTCACAGATACGCAGTATTTT. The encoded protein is CASSQDRAGLFTDTQYF.